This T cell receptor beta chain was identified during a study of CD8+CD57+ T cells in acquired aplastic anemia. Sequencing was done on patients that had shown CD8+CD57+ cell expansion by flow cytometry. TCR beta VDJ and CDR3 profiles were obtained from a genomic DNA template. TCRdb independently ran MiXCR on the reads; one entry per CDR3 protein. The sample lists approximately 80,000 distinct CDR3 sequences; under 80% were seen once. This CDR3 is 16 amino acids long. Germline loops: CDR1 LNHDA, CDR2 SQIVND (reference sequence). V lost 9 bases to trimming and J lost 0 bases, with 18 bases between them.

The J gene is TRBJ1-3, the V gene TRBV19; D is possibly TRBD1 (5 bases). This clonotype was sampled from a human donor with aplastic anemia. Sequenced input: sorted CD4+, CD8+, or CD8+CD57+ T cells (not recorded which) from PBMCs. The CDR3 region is CASYGALRRSGNTIYF. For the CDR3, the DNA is TGTGCCAGCTATGGGGCCCTAAGACGCTCTGGAAACACCATATATTTT.